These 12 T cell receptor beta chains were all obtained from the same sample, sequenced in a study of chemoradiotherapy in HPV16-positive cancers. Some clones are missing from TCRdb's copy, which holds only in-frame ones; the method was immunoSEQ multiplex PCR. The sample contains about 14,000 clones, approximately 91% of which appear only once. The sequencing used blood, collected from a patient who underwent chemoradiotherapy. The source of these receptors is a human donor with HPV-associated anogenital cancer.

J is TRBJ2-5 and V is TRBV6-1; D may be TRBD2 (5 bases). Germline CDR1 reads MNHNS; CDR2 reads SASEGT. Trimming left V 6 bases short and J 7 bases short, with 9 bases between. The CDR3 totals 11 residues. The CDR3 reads CASSLSGTQYF. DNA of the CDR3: TGTGCCAGCAGCCTCAGCGGGACCCAGTACTTC.

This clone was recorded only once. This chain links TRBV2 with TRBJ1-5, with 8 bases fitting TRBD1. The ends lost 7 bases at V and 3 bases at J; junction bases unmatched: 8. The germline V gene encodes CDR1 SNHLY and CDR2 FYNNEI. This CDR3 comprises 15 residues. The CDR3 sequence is CASTRQGKVNQPQHF. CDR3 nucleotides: TGTGCCAGCACCCGACAGGGGAAAGTCAATCAGCCCCAGCATTTT.

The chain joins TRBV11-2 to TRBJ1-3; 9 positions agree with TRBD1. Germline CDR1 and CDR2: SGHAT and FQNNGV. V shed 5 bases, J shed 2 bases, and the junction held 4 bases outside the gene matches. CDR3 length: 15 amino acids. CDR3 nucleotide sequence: TGTGCCAGCAGCAGGACAGGGGTGACTGGAAACACCATATATTTT. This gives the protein CASSRTGVTGNTIYF.

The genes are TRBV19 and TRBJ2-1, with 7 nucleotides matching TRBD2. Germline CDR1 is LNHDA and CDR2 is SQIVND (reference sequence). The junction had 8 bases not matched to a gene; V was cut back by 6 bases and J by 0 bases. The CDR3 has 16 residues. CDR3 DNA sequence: TGTGCCAGTAGCACCCTAGGCGGGGGCTCCTACAATGAGCAGTTCTTC. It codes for CASSTLGGGSYNEQFF.

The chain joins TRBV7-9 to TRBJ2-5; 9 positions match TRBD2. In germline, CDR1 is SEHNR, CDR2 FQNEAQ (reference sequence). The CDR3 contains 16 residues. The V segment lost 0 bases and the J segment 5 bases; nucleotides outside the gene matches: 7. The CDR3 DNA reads TGTGCCAGCAGCTTAGCTGGCGGGGGGGCCCTTGAGACCCAGTACTTC. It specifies CASSLAGGGALETQYF. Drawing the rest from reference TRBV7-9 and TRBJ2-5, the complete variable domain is DTGVSQNPRHKITKRGQNVTFRCDPISEHNRLYWYRQTLGQGPEFLTYFQNEAQLEKSRLLSDRFSAERPKGSFSTLEIQRTEQGDSAMYLCASSLAGGGALETQYFGPGTRLLVL.

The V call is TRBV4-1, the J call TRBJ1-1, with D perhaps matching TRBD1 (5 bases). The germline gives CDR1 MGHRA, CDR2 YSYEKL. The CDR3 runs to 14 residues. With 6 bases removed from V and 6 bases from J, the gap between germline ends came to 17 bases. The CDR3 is CASRRGYGDAEAFF. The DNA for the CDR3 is TGCGCCAGCAGAAGGGGTTACGGGGACGCTGAAGCTTTCTTT.

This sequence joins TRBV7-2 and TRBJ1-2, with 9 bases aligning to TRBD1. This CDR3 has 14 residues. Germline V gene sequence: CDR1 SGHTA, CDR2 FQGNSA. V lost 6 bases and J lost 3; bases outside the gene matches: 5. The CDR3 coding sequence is TGTGCCAGCAGTTGGGACAGGGCTTACTATGGCTACACCTTC. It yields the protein CASSWDRAYYGYTF.

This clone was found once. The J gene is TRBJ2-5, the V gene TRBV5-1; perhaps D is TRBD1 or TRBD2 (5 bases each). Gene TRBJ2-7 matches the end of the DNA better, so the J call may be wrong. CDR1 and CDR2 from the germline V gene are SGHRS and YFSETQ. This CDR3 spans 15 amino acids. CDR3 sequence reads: CASSSGTGSSYEQYF. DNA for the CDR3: TGCGCCAGCAGCTCCGGGACGGGGAGCTCCTACGAGCAGTACTTC.

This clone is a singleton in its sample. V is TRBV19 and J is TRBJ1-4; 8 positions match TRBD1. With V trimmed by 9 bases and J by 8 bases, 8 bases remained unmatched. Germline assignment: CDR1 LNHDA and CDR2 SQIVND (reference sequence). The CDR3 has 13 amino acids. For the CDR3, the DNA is TGTGCCAGCGCCGGGACAGGAGCCGAAAAACTGTTTTTT. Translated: CASAGTGAEKLFF.

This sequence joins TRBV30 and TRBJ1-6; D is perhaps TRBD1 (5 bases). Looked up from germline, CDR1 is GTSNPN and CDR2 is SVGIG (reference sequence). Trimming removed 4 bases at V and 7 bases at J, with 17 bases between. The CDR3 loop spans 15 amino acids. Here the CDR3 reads CAWNKPGRRNSPLHF. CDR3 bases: TGTGCCTGGAATAAACCGGGACGGCGCAATTCACCCCTCCACTTT.

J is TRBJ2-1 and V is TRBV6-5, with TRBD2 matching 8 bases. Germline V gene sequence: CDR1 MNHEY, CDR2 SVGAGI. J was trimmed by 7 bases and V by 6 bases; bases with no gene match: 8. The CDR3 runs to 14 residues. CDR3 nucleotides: TGTGCCAGCAGGCAAGGAAGCGGGGGAAATGAGCAGTTCTTC. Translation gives CASRQGSGGNEQFF.

CDR3 in DNA: TGTGCCAGCAGCGAACAGAGGGACAGTGCGAAGGGAAACTATGGCTACACCTTC. Translated: CASSEQRDSAKGNYGYTF. The gene calls are TRBV9 and TRBJ1-2; 7 bases align to TRBD1. Looked up from germline, CDR1 is SGDLS and CDR2 is YYNGEE. Unmatched junction bases numbered 16, after V lost 3 bases and J lost 2 bases. The CDR3 is 18 residues long.